A selection of T cell receptor beta chains follows, all from one sample in a study of cytomegalovirus exposure and HLA in healthy donors. Here immunoSEQ multiplex PCR was the method, and the copy in TCRdb shows in-frame clones only, minus some. The table shows 100,000 to 150,000 clones, with less than 85% occurring only once. Material: PBMCs. Source of these receptors: a female donor in good health and CMV-seronegative. Both conserved end residues are part of each CDR3. The D gene is left open where the match is weak. Size tells how often a clone was seen (once, few, many) or the class of an expanded clone, and some rows leave it out.

CDR3 DNA | CDR3 protein | J gene | D gene | V gene | clone size
TGTTCCAGCACCCCGGAGGCAGATAATTCACCCCTCCACTTT | CSSTPEADNSPLHF | TRBJ1-6 | . | TRBV7-9 | .
TGTGCCAGCAGAAGTTCCTACACCGGGGAGCTATTTTTT | CASRSSYTGELFF | TRBJ2-2 | . | TRBV2 | .
TGTGCCAGCAGCTTGTGGCAGGGGTTGAGCACAGATACGCAGTATTTT | CASSLWQGLSTDTQYF | TRBJ2-3 | . | TRBV5-6 | .
TGCGCCAGCAGCTTGGGCCTAGCGGGGGCGACCGGGGAGCTGTTTTTT | CASSLGLAGATGELFF | TRBJ2-2 | TRBD2 | TRBV5-1 | .
TGTGCCAGCAGTGAGGCTAGCGGGTTTTCAGATACGCAGTATTTT | CASSEASGFSDTQYF | TRBJ2-3 | TRBD2 | TRBV6-1 | .
TGCGCCAGCAGCCCGGGACTAGCGCCAAGCACAGATACGCAGTATTTT | CASSPGLAPSTDTQYF | TRBJ2-3 | TRBD2 | TRBV5-1 | .
TGTGCCAGCAGTCCCGGCGGGGAGCCGGGGCGAAACATTCAGTACTTC | CASSPGGEPGRNIQYF | TRBJ2-4 | . | TRBV2 | .
TGTGCCAGCTCGGGCCGGGGCGCGGGGTCCTACGAGCAGTACTTC | CASSGRGAGSYEQYF | TRBJ2-7 | . | TRBV6-5 | .
TGTGCCAGCAGCTCGGGGGGACGGTGGGTGGCTTTCTTT | CASSSGGRWVAFF | TRBJ1-1 | . | TRBV5-6 | .
TGTGCCAGCAGTGAACTACGGACAGGGGGCGAGCAGTACTTC | CASSELRTGGEQYF | TRBJ2-7 | TRBD1 | TRBV6-1 | .
TGTGCCTGGAGTGGGGGCCTTAGTCAGCCCCAGCATTTT | CAWSGGLSQPQHF | TRBJ1-5 | . | TRBV30 | .
TGTGCCAGCAGCTTGGAGGCTTTTATATCGACTAGCGGGAGGTTCGGTACGCAGTATTTT | CASSLEAFISTSGRFGTQYF | TRBJ2-3 | TRBD2 | TRBV5-8 | .
TGCGCCAGCAGCTTCTCACCCGGGACAGGGGCCGGGGGCGAGCAGTACTTC | CASSFSPGTGAGGEQYF | TRBJ2-7 | TRBD1 | TRBV5-1 | .
TGTGCCAGCAGCCATCGACAGGGGGCGCGGACTGAAGCTTTCTTT | CASSHRQGARTEAFF | TRBJ1-1 | TRBD1 | TRBV7-3 | .
TGCAGCGTCTATTCGGGCGGGACCGGCAGTCAGTACTTC | CSVYSGGTGSQYF | TRBJ2-4 | . | TRBV29-1 | .
TGTGCCAGCAGTGAGTCGGGGGGCGGTTCTCGGGCTTTCTTT | CASSESGGGSRAFF | TRBJ1-1 | . | TRBV2 | .
TGTGCCAGCAGCGATTTACTGAGGGGGCGCGGGGACGAGCAGTACTTC | CASSDLLRGRGDEQYF | TRBJ2-7 | . | TRBV21-1 | .
TGCGCCAGCAGCTTGGATTCTGGGGCCAACGGCCTGACTTTC | CASSLDSGANGLTF | TRBJ2-6 | . | TRBV5-1 | .
TGCGCCAGCAGGGCTAGCGGGGAGGATACGCAGTATTTT | CASRASGEDTQYF | TRBJ2-3 | TRBD2 | TRBV10-2 | .
TGTGCCAGCAGTGACTCGGAGAAACGGAATGAAAAACTGTTTTTT | CASSDSEKRNEKLFF | TRBJ1-4 | . | TRBV6-4 | .
TGTGCCAGTAGTAGCTCCGGGACAGAGGGAGAGACCCAGTACTTC | CASSSSGTEGETQYF | TRBJ2-5 | TRBD1 | TRBV19 | .
TGTGCCAGCAGTGAATCGGGGGAGTATGGCTACACCTTC | CASSESGEYGYTF | TRBJ1-2 | . | TRBV6-5 | once
TGTGCCAGCACCCCTCGGGGGTTAAGCTCCTACAATGAGCAGTTCTTC | CASTPRGLSSYNEQFF | TRBJ2-1 | . | TRBV28 | .
TGTGCCAGCAGGAGCAAAGATCTAGCCAAAAACATTCAGTACTTC | CASRSKDLAKNIQYF | TRBJ2-4 | . | TRBV6-5 | .
TGCGCCAGCAGCGGCCTAGACAGGGGCTCCTACGAGCAGTACTTC | CASSGLDRGSYEQYF | TRBJ2-7 | TRBD1 | TRBV5-1 | .
TGTGCCACAACCGCCGGGGTATACAATGAGCAGTTCTTC | CATTAGVYNEQFF | TRBJ2-1 | . | TRBV2 | .
TGTGCCAGCAGCCCTATCTCCGGGACAGGGTGGGGCTACACCTTC | CASSPISGTGWGYTF | TRBJ1-2 | TRBD1 | TRBV11-2 | .
TGTGCCAGTAGCCCGGGACAGTCAGAAGCTTTCTTT | CASSPGQSEAFF | TRBJ1-1 | TRBD1 | TRBV19 | few